Shown below are 3 T cell receptor beta chains from a single sample sequenced in a study of blood T cell repertoires in COVID-19. Clones were read by immunoSEQ multiplex PCR, and TCRdb kept only the in-frame ones, dropping some. The sample has some 190,000 clones; over 75% are singletons. Sequenced sample: peripheral blood. The receptors come from a woman in her forties or fifties with acute or convalescent COVID-19.

CDR3 protein: CASSYDRANTEAFF. The DNA of the CDR3 is TGTGCCAGCAGCTACGACAGGGCGAACACTGAAGCTTTCTTT. This chain uses TRBV6-5 with TRBJ1-1, with TRBD1 identical over 7 bases. In germline, CDR1 is MNHEY, CDR2 SVGAGI. This CDR3 has 14 amino acids. J lost 1 base, V lost 6 bases, and 5 bases had no gene match.

The genes are TRBV12-3 or TRBV12-4 and TRBJ1-2; D is undetermined. The CDR3 consists of 12 residues. The V end lost 6 bases, the J end lost 8 bases, and 13 bases lay between the germline ends. CDR3 nucleotides: TGTGCCAGCAGCGGACTTACGGCAGGCTACACCTTC. Translating it yields CASSGLTAGYTF.

The chain employs TRBV28 and TRBJ2-7; 14 bases are a match to TRBD2. Germline CDR1 reads MDHEN; CDR2 reads SYDVKM. The CDR3 consists of 16 residues. V trimming: 3 bases; J trimming: 5 bases; junction bases outside the gene matches: 6. The CDR3 is CASSLGLAGASHEQYF. CDR3 in DNA: TGTGCCAGCAGTTTGGGACTAGCGGGAGCCTCTCACGAGCAGTACTTC.